This entry is about one T cell receptor beta chain. Libraries were prepared by immunoSEQ multiplex PCR; TCRdb keeps only in-frame clonotypes and omits some of them. The sample includes over 90,000 clones, around nine tenths of them seen just once. The germline gives CDR1 MNHEY, CDR2 SVGAGI. The J segment lost 7 bases and the V segment lost 5 bases, leaving 3 bases of the junction unmatched. The CDR3 runs to 12 residues. The data originate from a study of blood T cell repertoires in COVID-19. Material: peripheral blood. The sequence was obtained from an elderly woman in a cohort sampled during active COVID-19. The V and J genes are TRBV6-5 and TRBJ1-2, with 8 bases identical to TRBD1. The CDR3 spells CASSRDRGGYTF. Written as DNA, the CDR3 is TGTGCCAGCAGTAGAGACAGGGGTGGCTACACCTTC.